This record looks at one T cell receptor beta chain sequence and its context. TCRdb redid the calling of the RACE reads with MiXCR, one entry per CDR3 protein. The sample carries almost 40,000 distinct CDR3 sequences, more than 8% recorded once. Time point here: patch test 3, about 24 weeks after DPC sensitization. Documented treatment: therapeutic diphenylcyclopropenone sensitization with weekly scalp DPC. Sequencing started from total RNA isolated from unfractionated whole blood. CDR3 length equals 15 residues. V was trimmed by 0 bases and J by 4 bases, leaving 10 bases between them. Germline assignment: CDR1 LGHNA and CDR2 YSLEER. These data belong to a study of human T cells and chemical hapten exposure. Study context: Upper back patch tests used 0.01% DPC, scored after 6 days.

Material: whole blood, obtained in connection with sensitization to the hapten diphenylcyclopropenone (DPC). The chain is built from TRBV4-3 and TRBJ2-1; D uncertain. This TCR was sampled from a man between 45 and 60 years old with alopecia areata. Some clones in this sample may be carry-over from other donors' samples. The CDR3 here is CASSQDKTVYNEQFF. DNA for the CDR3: TGCGCCAGCAGCCAAGATAAAACAGTTTACAATGAGCAGTTCTTC.